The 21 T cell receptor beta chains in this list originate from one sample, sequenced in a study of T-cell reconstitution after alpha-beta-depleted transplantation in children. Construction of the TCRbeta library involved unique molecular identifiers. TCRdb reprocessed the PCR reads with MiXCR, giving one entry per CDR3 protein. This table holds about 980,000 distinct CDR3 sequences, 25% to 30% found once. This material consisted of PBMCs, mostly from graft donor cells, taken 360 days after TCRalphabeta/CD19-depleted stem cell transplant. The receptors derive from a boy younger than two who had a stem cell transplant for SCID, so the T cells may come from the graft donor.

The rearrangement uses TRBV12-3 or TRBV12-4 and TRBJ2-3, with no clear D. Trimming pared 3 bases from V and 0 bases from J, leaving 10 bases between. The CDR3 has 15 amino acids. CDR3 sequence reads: CASSLRPSSTDTQYF. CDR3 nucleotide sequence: TGTGCCAGCAGTTTGAGACCCTCTAGCACAGATACGCAGTATTTT.

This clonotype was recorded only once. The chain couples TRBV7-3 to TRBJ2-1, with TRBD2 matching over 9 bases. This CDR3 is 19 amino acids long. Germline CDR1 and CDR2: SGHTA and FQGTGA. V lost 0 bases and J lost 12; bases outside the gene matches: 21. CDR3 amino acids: CASSLTGTSSTMSRSPQFF. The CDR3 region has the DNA TGTGCCAGCAGCTTAACGGGGACTAGCAGTACAATGAGCAGGAGTCCGCAGTTCTTC.

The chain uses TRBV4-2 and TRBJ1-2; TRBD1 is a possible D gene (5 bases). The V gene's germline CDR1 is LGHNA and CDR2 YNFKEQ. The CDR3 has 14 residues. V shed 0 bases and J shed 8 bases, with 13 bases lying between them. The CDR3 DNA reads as TGTGCCAGCAGCCAAGATCCAGGGAGGCGCGGCTACACCTTC. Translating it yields CASSQDPGRRGYTF.

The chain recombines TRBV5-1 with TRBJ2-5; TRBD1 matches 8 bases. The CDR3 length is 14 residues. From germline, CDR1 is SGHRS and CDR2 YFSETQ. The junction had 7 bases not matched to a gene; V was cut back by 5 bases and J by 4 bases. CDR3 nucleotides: TGCGCCAGCAGTTCCCGGACAGGGCCAGAGACCCAGTACTTC. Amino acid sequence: CASSSRTGPETQYF.

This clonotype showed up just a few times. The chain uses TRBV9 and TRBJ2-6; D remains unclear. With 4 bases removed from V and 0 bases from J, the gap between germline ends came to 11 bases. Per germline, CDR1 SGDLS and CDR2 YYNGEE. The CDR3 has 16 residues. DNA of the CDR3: TGTGCCAGCAGCAAGGGCCCAGGCTCTGGGGCCAACGTCCTGACTTTC. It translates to CASSKGPGSGANVLTF.

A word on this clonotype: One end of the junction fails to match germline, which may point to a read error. The CDR3 protein is CSSRRGIGNTEAFF. The CDR3 DNA follows: TGTTCCAGCAGGAGAGGTATAGGAAACACTGAAGCTTTCTTT. The V and J genes are TRBV6-1 and TRBJ1-1; D call uncertain. The V gene's germline CDR1 is MNHNS and CDR2 SASEGT. The CDR3 is made up of 14 amino acids.

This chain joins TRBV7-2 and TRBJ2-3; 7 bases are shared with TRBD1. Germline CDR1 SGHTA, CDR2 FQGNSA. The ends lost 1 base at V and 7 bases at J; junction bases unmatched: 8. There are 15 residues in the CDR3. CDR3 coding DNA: TGTGCCAGCAGCTTAGGACAGGGTTTCCGGAATACGCAGTATTTT. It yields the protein CASSLGQGFRNTQYF. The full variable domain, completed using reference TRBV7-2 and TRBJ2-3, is GAGVSQSPSNKVTEKGKDVELRCDPISGHTALYWYRQSLGQGLEFLIYFQGNSAPDKSGLPSDRFSAERTGGSVSTLTIQRTQQEDSAVYLCASSLGQGFRNTQYFGPGTRLTVL.

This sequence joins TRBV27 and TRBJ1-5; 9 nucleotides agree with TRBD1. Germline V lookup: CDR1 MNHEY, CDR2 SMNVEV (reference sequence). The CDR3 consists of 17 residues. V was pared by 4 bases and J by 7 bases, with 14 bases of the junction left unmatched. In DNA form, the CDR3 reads TGTGCCAGCAGTTCCTGGACAGGGGAGGGACTCAACCAGCCCCAGCATTTT. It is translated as CASSSWTGEGLNQPQHF.

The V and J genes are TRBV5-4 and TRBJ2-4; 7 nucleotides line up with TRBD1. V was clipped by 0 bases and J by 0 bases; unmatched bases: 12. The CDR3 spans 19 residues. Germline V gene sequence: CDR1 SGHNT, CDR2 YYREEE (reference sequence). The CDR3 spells CASSLGDRVAARAKNIQYF. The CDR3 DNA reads TGTGCCAGCAGCTTGGGGGACAGAGTAGCCGCCAGAGCCAAAAACATTCAGTACTTC.

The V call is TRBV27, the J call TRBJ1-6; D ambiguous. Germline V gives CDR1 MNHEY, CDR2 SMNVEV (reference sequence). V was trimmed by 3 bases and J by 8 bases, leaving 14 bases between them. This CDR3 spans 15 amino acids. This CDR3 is CASSFTRGRYSPLHF. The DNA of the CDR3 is TGTGCCAGCAGTTTTACACGAGGGCGGTATTCACCCCTCCACTTT.

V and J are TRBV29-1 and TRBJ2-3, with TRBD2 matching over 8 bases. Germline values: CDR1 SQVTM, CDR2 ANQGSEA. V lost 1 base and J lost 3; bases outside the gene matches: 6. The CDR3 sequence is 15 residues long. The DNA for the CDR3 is TGCAGCGTTGAAGCAGCGGGGGAAGGGACAGATACGCAGTATTTT. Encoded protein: CSVEAAGEGTDTQYF.

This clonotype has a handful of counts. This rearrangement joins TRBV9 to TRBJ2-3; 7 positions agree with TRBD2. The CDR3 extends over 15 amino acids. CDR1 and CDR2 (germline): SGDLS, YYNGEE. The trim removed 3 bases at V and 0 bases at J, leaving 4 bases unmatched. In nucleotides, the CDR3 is TGTGCCAGCAGCGATAGCGGGTACAGCACAGATACGCAGTATTTT. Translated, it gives CASSDSGYSTDTQYF.

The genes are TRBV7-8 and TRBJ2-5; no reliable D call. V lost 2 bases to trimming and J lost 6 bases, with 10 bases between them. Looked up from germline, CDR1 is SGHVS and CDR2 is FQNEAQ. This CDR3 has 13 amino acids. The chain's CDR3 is CASSLNGGQTQYF. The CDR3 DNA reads TGTGCCAGCAGCTTAAACGGTGGGCAGACCCAGTACTTC.

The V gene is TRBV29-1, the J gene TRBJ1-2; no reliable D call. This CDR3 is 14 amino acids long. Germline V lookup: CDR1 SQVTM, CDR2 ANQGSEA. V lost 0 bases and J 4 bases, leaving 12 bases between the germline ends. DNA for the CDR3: TGCAGCGTTGAAGAGTCGAGGCCGGCCTATGGCTACACCTTC. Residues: CSVEESRPAYGYTF.

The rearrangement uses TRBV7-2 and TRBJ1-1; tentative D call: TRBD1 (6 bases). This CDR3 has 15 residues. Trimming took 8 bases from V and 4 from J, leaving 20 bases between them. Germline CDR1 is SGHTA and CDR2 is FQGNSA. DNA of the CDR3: TGTGCCAGCGTCTTTCTCAGGGGACTGGCCACTGAAGCTTTCTTT. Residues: CASVFLRGLATEAFF.

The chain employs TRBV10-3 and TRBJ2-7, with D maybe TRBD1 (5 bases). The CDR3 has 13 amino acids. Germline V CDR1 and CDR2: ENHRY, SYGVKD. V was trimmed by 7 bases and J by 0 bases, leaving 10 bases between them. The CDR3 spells CAIKGVDSYEQYF. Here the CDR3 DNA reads TGTGCCATCAAAGGGGTGGACTCCTACGAGCAGTACTTC.

The CDR3 nucleotides are TGTGCCAGCAGCTTAGGCGGATCGATACAAGAGACCCAGTACTTC. It specifies CASSLGGSIQETQYF. V usage is TRBV11-2 and J usage is TRBJ2-5, with D unclear. The CDR3 contains 15 residues. Germline V gene data show CDR1 as SGHAT and CDR2 as FQNNGV. With 1 base removed from V and 2 bases from J, the gap between germline ends came to 11 bases.

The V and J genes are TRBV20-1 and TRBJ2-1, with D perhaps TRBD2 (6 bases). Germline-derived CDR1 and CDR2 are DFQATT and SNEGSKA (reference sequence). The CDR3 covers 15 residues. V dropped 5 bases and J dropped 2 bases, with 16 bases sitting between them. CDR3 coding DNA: TGCAGTGCTGAACGCCCGCGGGGACCCTACAATGAGCAGTTCTTC. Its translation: CSAERPRGPYNEQFF.

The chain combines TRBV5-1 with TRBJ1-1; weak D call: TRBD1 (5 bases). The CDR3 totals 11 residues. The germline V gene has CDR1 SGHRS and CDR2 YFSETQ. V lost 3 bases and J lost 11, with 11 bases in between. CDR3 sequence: CASSSGPQAFF. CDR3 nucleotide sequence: TGCGCCAGCAGCTCGGGACCCCAGGCTTTCTTT.

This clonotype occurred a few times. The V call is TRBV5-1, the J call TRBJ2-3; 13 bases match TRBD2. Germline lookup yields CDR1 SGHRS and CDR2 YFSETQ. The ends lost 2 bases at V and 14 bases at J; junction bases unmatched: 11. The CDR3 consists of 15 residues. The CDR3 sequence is CASSLTSGGALNLYF. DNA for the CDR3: TGCGCCAGCAGCTTAACTAGCGGGGGGGCCTTGAATCTGTATTTT.

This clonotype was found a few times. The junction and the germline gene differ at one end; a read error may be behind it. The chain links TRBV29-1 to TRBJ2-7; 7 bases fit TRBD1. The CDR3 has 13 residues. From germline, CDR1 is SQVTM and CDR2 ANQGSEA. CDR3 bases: TGCAGCGTGGAAGGGACAGTTGGGGCCGAGCAGTACTTC. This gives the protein CSVEGTVGAEQYF.